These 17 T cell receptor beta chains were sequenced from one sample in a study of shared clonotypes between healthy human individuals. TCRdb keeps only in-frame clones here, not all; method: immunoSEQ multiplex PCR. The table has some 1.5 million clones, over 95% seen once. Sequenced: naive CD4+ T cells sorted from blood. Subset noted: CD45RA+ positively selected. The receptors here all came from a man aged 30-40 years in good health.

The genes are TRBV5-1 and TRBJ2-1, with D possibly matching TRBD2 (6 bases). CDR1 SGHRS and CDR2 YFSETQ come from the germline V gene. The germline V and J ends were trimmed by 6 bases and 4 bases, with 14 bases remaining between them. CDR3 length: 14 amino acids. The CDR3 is CASTRGDGYNEQFF. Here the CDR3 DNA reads TGCGCCAGCACCCGCGGGGACGGGTACAATGAGCAGTTCTTC.

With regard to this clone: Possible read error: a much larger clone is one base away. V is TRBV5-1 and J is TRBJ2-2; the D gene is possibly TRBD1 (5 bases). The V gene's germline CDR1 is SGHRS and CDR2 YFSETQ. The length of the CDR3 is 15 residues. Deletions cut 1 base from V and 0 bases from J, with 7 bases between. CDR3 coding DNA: TGCGCCAGCAGCTTGCGGACAACGAACACCGGGGAGCTGTTTTTT. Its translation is CASSLRTTNTGELFF.

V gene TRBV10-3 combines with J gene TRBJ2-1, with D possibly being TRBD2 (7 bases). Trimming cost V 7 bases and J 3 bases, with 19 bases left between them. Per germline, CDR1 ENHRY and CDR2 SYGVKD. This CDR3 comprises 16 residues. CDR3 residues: CAIKGGGSRVYNEQFF. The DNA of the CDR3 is TGTGCCATCAAGGGGGGCGGGAGCCGCGTCTACAATGAGCAGTTCTTC.

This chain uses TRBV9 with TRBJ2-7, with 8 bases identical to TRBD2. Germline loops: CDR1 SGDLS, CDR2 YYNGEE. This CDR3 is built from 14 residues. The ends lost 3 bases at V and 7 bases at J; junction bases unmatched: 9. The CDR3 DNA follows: TGTGCCAGCAGCGAAATAGCGGGGCCGGGGGAGCAGTACTTC. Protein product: CASSEIAGPGEQYF.

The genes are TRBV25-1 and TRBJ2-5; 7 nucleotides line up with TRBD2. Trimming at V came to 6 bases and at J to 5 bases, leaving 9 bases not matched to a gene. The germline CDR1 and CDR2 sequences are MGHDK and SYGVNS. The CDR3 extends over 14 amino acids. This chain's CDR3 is CASRGDYSAETQYF. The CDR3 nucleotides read TGTGCCAGCAGGGGGGACTACTCCGCGGAGACCCAGTACTTC.

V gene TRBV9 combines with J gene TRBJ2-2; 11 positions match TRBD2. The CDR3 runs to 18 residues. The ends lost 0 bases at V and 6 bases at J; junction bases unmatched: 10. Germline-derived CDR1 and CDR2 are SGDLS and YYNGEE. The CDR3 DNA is TGTGCCAGCAGCGTAGAACTAGCGGGAGCTCTCGGGGCCGGGGAGCTGTTTTTT. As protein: CASSVELAGALGAGELFF.

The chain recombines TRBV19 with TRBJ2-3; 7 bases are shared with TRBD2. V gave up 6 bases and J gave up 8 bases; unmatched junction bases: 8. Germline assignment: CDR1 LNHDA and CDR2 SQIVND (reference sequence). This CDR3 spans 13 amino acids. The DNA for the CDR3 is TGTGCCAGTAGAGACCGGGGGGAAGTTACGCAGTATTTT. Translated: CASRDRGEVTQYF.

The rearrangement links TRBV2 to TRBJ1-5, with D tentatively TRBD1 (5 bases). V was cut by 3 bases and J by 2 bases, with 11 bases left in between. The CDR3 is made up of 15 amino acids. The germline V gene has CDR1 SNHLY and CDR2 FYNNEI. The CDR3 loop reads CASSDRGGGNQPQHF. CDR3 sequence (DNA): TGTGCCAGCAGTGATCGGGGGGGTGGCAATCAGCCCCAGCATTTT.

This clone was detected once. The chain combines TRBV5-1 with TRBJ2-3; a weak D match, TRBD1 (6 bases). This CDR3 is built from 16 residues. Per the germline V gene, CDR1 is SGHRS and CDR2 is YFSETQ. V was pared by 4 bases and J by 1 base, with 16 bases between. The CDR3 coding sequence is TGCGCCAGCAGCCCCGAGACAGGTCTAGGCACAGATACGCAGTATTTT. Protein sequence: CASSPETGLGTDTQYF.

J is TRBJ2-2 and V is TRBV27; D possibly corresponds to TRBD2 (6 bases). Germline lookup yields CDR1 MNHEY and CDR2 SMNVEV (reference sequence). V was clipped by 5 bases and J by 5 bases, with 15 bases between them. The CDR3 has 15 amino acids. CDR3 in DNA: TGTGCCAGCAGTCCCTTTCGCGGGGTAACCGGGGAGCTGTTTTTT. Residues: CASSPFRGVTGELFF.

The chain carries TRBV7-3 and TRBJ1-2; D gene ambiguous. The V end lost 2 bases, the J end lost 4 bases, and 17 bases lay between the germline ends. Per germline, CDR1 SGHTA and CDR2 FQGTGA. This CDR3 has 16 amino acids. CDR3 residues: CASSLALQWLGYGYTF. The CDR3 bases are TGTGCCAGCAGCTTAGCTTTGCAGTGGCTTGGCTATGGCTACACCTTC.

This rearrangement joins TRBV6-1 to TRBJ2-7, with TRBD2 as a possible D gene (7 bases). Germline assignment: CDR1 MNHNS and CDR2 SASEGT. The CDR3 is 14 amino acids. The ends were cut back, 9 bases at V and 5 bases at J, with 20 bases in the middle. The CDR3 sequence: CASFKGGAGDEQYF. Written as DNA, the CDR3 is TGTGCCAGTTTTAAGGGGGGGGCTGGCGACGAGCAGTACTTC.

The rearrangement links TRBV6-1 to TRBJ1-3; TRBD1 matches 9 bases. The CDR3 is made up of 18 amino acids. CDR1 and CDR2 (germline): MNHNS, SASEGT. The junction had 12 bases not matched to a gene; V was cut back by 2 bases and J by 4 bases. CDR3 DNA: TGTGCCAGCAGTGAATTTGGGGGGACAGGGTTGGGAGGAAACACCATATATTTT. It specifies CASSEFGGTGLGGNTIYF.

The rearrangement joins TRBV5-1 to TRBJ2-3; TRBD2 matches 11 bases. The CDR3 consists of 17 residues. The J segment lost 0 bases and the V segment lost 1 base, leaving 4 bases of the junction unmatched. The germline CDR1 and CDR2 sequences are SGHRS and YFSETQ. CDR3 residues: CASSLRSSGRSTDTQYF. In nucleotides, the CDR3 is TGCGCCAGCAGCTTGAGGTCTAGCGGGAGGAGCACAGATACGCAGTATTTT.

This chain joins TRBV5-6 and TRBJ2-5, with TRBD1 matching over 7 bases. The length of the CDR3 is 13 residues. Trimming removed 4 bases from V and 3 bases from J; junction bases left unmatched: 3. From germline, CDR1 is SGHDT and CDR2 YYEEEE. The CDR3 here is CASSLGQKETQYF. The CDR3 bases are TGTGCCAGCAGCCTGGGACAGAAAGAGACCCAGTACTTC.

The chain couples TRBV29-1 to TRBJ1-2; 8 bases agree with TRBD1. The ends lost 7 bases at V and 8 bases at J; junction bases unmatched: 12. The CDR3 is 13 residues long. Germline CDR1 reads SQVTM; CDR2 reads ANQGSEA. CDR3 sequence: CSAGGQGKDGYTF. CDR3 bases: TGCAGCGCTGGCGGACAGGGTAAAGACGGCTACACCTTC.

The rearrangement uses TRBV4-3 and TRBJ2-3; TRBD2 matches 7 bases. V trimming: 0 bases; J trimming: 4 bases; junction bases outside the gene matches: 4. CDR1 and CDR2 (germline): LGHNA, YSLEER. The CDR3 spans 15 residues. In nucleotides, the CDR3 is TGCGCCAGCAGCCAAGATTCGGCGGGGGCAGATACGCAGTATTTT. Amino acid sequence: CASSQDSAGADTQYF.